These T cell receptor beta chains were read from a single sample in a study of T cell responses to AZD1222 COVID-19 vaccine. Some clones are missing from TCRdb's copy, which holds only in-frame ones; the method was immunoSEQ multiplex PCR. The repertoire holds tens of thousands of clones, with about nine tenths as singletons. Sample: peripheral blood, taken on day 0 of AZD1222 vaccination. Receptors were obtained from an adult in good health. CDR3s leave out the opening cysteine and the closing phenylalanine or tryptophan. The order of the fields is J gene, V gene, D gene, CDR3 protein. A D gene is named only where the DNA matches it firmly.

J: TRBJ1-6; V: TRBV6-1; D: .; CDR3: ASSESGVNSPLH
J: TRBJ2-2; V: TRBV11-2; D: .; CDR3: ASSQTANTGELF
J: TRBJ1-2; V: TRBV30; D: TRBD1; CDR3: AWSRDRSFYGYT
J: TRBJ1-2; V: TRBV7-2; D: TRBD1; CDR3: ASSPGQGNYGYT
J: TRBJ1-4; V: TRBV7-9; D: .; CDR3: ASSLGGAANEKLF
J: TRBJ2-1; V: TRBV19; D: TRBD2; CDR3: ASSIGAQSGRASLIYNEQF
J: TRBJ2-2; V: TRBV2; D: .; CDR3: ASTGGVQSGELF
J: TRBJ1-2; V: TRBV28; D: TRBD1; CDR3: ASSNPTGATYGYT
J: TRBJ1-1; V: TRBV29-1; D: .; CDR3: SVKQGNTEAF
J: TRBJ2-1; V: TRBV2; D: TRBD2; CDR3: ASSPTSGSVEQF
J: TRBJ2-7; V: TRBV19; D: .; CDR3: ASSGAAANYEQY
J: TRBJ1-2; V: TRBV18; D: TRBD1; CDR3: ASSPGTARVGYT
J: TRBJ2-7; V: TRBV29-1; D: .; CDR3: SVGGGDYSYEQY
J: TRBJ2-1; V: TRBV6-5; D: .; CDR3: ASSTGSWYNEQF
J: TRBJ2-3; V: TRBV5-4; D: TRBD2; CDR3: ASSLSGLAVSTDTQY
J: TRBJ2-1; V: TRBV11-2; D: TRBD1; CDR3: ASSLGGTGLYNEQF
J: TRBJ1-5; V: TRBV6-2/TRBV6-3; D: TRBD1; CDR3: ASSPMRTGNNQPQH
J: TRBJ1-5; V: TRBV6-2/TRBV6-3; D: .; CDR3: ASSYSPDSDLAWNQPQH
J: TRBJ1-6; V: TRBV21-1; D: .; CDR3: ASRVCSPLH
J: TRBJ1-1; V: TRBV7-9; D: .; CDR3: ASSPPQGIDTEAF
J: TRBJ1-5; V: TRBV5-8; D: TRBD1; CDR3: AILRGRQGTSNQPQH
J: TRBJ1-2; V: TRBV18; D: .; CDR3: ASSEQSLDGYT
J: TRBJ2-2; V: TRBV9; D: TRBD1; CDR3: ASSEQGWNTGELF
J: TRBJ1-4; V: TRBV6-2/TRBV6-3; D: .; CDR3: ASSYSTGKANEKLF
J: TRBJ1-1; V: TRBV27; D: .; CDR3: ASRLFKGGKNTEAF
J: TRBJ2-4; V: TRBV12-3/TRBV12-4; D: .; CDR3: ASSLARGNIQY
J: TRBJ2-7; V: TRBV7-9; D: TRBD1; CDR3: ASSLFTAPTGFEQY
J: TRBJ2-1; V: TRBV5-5; D: .; CDR3: ASSWVGTPDLNEQF
J: TRBJ2-7; V: TRBV18; D: TRBD2; CDR3: ASSSRTSGNLEQY